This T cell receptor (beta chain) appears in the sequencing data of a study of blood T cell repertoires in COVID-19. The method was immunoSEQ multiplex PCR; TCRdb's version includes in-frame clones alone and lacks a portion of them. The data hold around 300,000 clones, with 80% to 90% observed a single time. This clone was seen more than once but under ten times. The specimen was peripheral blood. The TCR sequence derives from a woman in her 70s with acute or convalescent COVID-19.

CDR3 DNA sequence: TGTGCCAGTAGTATGGAGGACAGGGCCGGGGAGCTGTTTTTT. This translates into CASSMEDRAGELFF. The V gene is TRBV19, the J gene TRBJ2-2, with TRBD1 identical over 8 bases. J was trimmed by 6 bases and V by 3 bases; bases with no gene match: 3. Per the germline V gene, CDR1 is LNHDA and CDR2 is SQIVND (reference sequence). CDR3 size: 14 residues.